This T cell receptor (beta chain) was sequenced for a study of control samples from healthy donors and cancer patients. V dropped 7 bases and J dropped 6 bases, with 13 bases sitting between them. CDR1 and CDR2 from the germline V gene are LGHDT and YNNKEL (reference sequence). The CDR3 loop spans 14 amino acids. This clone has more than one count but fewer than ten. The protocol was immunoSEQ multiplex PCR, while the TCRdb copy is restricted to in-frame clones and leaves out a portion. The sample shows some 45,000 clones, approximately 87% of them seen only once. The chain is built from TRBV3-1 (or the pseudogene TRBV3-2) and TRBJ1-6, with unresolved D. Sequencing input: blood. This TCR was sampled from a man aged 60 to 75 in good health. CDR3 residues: CASKVSGFNSPLHF. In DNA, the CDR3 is TGTGCCAGCAAAGTATCGGGGTTTAATTCACCCCTCCACTTT.